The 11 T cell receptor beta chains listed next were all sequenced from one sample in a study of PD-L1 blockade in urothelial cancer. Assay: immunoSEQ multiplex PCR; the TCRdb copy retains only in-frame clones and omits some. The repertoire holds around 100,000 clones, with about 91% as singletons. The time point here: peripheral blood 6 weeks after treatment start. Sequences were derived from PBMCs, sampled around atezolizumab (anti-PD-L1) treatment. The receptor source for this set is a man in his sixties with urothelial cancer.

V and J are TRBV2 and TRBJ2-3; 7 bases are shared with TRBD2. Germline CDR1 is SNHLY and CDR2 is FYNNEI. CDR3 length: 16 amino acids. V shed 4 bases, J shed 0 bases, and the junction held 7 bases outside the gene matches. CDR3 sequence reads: CASSGRAGESTDTQYF. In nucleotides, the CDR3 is TGTGCCAGCAGTGGCAGGGCGGGGGAAAGCACAGATACGCAGTATTTT.

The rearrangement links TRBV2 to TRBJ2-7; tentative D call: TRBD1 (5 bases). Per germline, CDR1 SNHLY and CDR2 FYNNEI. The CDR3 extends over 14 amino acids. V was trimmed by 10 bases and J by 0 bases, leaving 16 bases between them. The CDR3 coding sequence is TGTGCCATCTCGCAGGGTCCCCTCTCCTACGAGCAGTACTTC. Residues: CAISQGPLSYEQYF.

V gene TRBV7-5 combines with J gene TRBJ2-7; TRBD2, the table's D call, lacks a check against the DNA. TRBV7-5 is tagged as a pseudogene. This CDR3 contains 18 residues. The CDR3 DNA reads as TGTGTCAGATGGCCGGTTGGGTTAGCGGGGGGGACAGACTACGAGCAGTACTTC. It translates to CVRWPVGLAGGTDYEQYF.

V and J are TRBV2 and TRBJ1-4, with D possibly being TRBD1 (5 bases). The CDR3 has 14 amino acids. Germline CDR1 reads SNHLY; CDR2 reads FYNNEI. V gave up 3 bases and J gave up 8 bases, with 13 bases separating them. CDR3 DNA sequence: TGTGCCAGCAGTGACAGGCAGGGCAGAGAAAAACTGTTTTTT. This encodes CASSDRQGREKLFF.

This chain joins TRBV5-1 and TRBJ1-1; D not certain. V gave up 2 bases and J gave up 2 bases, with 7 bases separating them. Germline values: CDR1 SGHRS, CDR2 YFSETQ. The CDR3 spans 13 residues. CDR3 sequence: CASSFTDNTEAFF. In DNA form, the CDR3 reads TGCGCCAGCAGCTTCACAGACAACACTGAAGCTTTCTTT.

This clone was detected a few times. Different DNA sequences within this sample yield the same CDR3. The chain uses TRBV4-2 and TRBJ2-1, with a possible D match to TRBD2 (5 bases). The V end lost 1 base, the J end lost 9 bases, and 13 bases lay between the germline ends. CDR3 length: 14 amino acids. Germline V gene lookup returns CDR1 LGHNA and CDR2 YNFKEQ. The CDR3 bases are TGTGCCAGCAGCCAAGGGCTAGCTGGCGTTGAGCAGTTCTTC. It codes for CASSQGLAGVEQFF.

The CDR3 DNA follows: TGCGCCAGCAGTCCGGGACAGGCAGCCTACAATGAGCAGTTCTTC. Residues: CASSPGQAAYNEQFF. V and J are TRBV10-1 and TRBJ2-1; 8 bases fit TRBD1. From germline, CDR1 is WNHNN and CDR2 SYGVQD (reference sequence). This CDR3 contains 15 residues. With V trimmed by 5 bases and J by 2 bases, 5 bases remained unmatched.

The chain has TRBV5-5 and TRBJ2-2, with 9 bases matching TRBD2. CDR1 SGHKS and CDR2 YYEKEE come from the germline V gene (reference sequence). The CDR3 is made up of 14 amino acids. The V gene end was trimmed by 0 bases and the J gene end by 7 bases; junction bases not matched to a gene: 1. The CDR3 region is CASSLGTSDGELFF. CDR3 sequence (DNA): TGTGCCAGCAGCTTGGGGACTAGCGACGGGGAGCTGTTTTTT.

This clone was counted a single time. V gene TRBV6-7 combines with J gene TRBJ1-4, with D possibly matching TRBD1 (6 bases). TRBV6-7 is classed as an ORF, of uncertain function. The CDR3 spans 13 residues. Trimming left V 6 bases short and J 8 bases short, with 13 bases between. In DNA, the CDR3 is TGTGCCAGCAGACAGGGTCTGAGAGAAAAACTGTTTTTT. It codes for CASRQGLREKLFF.

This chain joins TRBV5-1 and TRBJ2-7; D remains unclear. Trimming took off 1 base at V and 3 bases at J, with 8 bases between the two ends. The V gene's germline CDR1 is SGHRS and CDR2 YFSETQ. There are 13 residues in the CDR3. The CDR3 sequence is CASSLTESYEQYF. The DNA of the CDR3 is TGCGCCAGCAGCTTGACAGAAAGCTACGAGCAGTACTTC.

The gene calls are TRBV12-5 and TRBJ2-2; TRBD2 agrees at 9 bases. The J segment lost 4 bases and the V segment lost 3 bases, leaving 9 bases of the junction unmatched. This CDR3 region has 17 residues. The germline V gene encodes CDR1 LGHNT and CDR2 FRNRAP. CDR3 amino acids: CASGFLSGGPSTGELFF. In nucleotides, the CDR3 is TGTGCTAGTGGTTTTCTGAGCGGGGGGCCCAGCACCGGGGAGCTGTTTTTT.